The source of this T cell receptor beta chain is a study of beta chain features in type 1 diabetes. Study overall: No patient-donor differences in age, gender, total cells or subset yield. The study, taken as a whole, reports: Patients with type 1 diabetes carried fewer insertions and had more deletions at their VDJ junctions. Among all four CD4+ subsets, Type 1 diabetes patients had TCRB CDR3s that were moderately but significantly shorter.

Expressed TCRB transcripts got sequenced, as all isolated RNA was reverse transcribed. Profiled with immunoSEQ multiplex PCR; TCRdb holds only in-frame clones, not every one. The sample carries under 150,000 clones, 6.9% recorded once. This clone was found a few times. Its antigen is unknown. Germline V CDR1 and CDR2: SGHNT, YYREEE (reference sequence). The J segment lost 3 bases and the V segment lost 7 bases, leaving 6 bases of the junction unmatched. This CDR3 contains 15 residues. There was one heparinised blood draw per donor, averaging roughly 120 mL. The clonotype originates from a woman in her 30s in good health. The V call is TRBV5-4, the J call TRBJ2-5; the match to TRBD2 covers 13 bases. Material: central memory CD4+ T cells from blood. Written as DNA, the CDR3 is TGTGCCAGCTGGAGTACTAGCGGGAGGGAAGAGACCCAGTACTTC. It translates to CASWSTSGREETQYF. Filled out from reference TRBV5-4 and TRBJ2-5, the complete variable domain reads ETGVTQSPTHLIKTRGQQVTLRCSSQSGHNTVSWYQQALGQGPQFIFQYYREEENGRGNFPPRFSGLQFPNYSSELNVNALELDDSALYLCASWSTSGREETQYFGPGTRLLVL.